This TCR beta chain was recorded in a study of control samples from healthy donors and cancer patients. The assay was immunoSEQ multiplex PCR, and TCRdb's table has in-frame clones only and misses some. The data show more than 110,000 clones, roughly nine tenths seen once. Sequencing was performed on blood. This receptor was identified in a woman aged 25 to 39 in good health.

The CDR3 nucleotides are TGTGCCAGCAGCGCGGGACAGATCTTCAATCAGCCCCAGCATTTT. Translation: CASSAGQIFNQPQHF. The rearrangement joins TRBV2 to TRBJ1-5; 7 bases line up with TRBD1. Trimming at V came to 6 bases and at J to 3 bases, leaving 8 bases not matched to a gene. CDR3 length equals 15 residues. Germline V lookup: CDR1 SNHLY, CDR2 FYNNEI.